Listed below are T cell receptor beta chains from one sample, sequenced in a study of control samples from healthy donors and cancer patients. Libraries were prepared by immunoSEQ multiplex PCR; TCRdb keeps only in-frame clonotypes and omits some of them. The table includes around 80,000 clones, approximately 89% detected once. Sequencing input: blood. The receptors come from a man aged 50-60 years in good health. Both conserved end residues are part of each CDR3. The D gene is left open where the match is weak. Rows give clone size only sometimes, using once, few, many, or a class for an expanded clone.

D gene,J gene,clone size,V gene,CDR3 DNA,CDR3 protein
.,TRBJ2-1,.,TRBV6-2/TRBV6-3,TGTGCCAGCAGTTACTTCGGCGGACTCCCCTCCTACAATGAGCAGTTCTTC,CASSYFGGLPSYNEQFF
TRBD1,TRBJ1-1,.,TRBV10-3,TGTGCCAGCCGACAGGGTATCACTGAAGCTTTCTTT,CASRQGITEAFF
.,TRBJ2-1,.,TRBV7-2,TGTGCCAGCATTCTGGGGATTAGCTACAATGAGCAGTTCTTC,CASILGISYNEQFF
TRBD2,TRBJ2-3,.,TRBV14,TGTGCCAGCAGCCAAAGCCGTCTAGCGGGAGGGTTAGATACGCAGTATTTT,CASSQSRLAGGLDTQYF
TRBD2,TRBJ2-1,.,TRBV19,TGTGCCAGTAGTAGAACTAAGCGGGGGAACTACAATGAGCAGTTCTTC,CASSRTKRGNYNEQFF
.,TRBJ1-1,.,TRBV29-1,TGCAGCGTTGAAGGGGTACAGGGCGGATACACTGAAGCTTTCTTT,CSVEGVQGGYTEAFF
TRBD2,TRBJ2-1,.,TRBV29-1,TGCAGCGTTGCCTCTAGCGGGCCCTACAATGAGCAGTTCTTC,CSVASSGPYNEQFF
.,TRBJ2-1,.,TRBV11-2,TGTGCCAGCAGCTTAGTAACCTGGGATCAGAATGAGCAGTTCTTC,CASSLVTWDQNEQFF
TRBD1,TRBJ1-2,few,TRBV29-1,TGCAGCGTGACAGGGGGCGGCTATGGCTACACCTTC,CSVTGGGYGYTF
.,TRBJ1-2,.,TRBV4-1,TGCGCCAGCAGCCAAGACGAGACACGGGGTTACTATGGCTACACCTTC,CASSQDETRGYYGYTF
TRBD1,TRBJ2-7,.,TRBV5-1,TGCGCCAGCAGCTTGGGGACAGGGGGCTACGAGCAGTACTTC,CASSLGTGGYEQYF
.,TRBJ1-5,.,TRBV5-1,TGCGCCAGCAGCCCGGACGGACAGATCAATCAGCCCCAGCATTTT,CASSPDGQINQPQHF
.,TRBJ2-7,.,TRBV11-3,TGTGCCAGCAGCCTTGGGAGCGAGCAGTACTTC,CASSLGSEQYF
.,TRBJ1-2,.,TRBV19,TGTGCCAGTACAAGATTCCGCTATGGCTACACCTTC,CASTRFRYGYTF
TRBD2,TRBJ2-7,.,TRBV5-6,TGTGCCAGCAGCAGCGGGACTATCCTATACGAGCAGTACTTC,CASSSGTILYEQYF
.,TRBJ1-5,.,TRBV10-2,TGCGCCAGCAGTGAAATGCTCGGGCAGCCCCAGCATTTT,CASSEMLGQPQHF
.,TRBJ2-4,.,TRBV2,TGTGCCAGCAGGGTCAGCGCGGGCGGCAAAAACATTCAGTACTTC,CASRVSAGGKNIQYF
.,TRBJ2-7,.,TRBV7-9,TGTGCCAGCATAGAGTCTCTCGAAGAGCAGTACTTC,CASIESLEEQYF
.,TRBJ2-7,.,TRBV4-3,TGCGCCAGCAGCCAAGATTTCCTAGACCTAGGCCGGGGCTACGAGCAGTACTTC,CASSQDFLDLGRGYEQYF
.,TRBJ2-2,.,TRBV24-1,TGTGCCACCAGTGATTTCACGGACAGAAGGGGCACCGGGGAGCTGTTTTTT,CATSDFTDRRGTGELFF
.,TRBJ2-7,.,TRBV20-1,TGCAGTGCTAGTAAGGTCAGTTCAGCCTACGAGCAGTACTTC,CSASKVSSAYEQYF
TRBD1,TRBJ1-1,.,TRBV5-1,TGCGCCAGCAGCTTGGGACAGGGCCACACTGAAGCTTTCTTT,CASSLGQGHTEAFF
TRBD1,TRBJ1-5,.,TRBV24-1,TGTGCCACCAGTGACTCGGCAGGGGGCGGCCGGGATCAGCCCCAGCATTTT,CATSDSAGGGRDQPQHF
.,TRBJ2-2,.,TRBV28,TGTGCCAGCAGTTTTTGGGGGAAACGAACCGGGGAGCTGTTTTTT,CASSFWGKRTGELFF
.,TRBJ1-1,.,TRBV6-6,TGTGCCAGCAGTTACTCGAGGAGGTCTGAAGCTTTCTTT,CASSYSRRSEAFF
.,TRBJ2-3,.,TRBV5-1,TGCGCCAGCAGCTCGGCTAGCACAGATACGCAGTATTTT,CASSSASTDTQYF
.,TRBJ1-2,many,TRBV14,TGTGCCAGCAGCCAAGACCTTAACTATGGCTACACCTTC,CASSQDLNYGYTF
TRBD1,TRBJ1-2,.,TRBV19,TGTGCCAGTAGTATAGGACAGGGGGCCTTTAACTATGGCTACACCTTC,CASSIGQGAFNYGYTF
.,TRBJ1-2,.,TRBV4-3,TGCGCCAGCAGCCAAGATGGTGGGGCCTCCTTCTATGGCTACACCTTC,CASSQDGGASFYGYTF
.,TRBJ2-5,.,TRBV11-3,TGTGCCAGCAGCGGGCGGGACAGACAAGAGACCCAGTACTTC,CASSGRDRQETQYF
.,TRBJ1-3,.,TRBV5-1,TGCGCCAGCAGCATTAATAAGGACACCATATATTTT,CASSINKDTIYF
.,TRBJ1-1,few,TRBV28,TGTGCCACCCTTGGCGGGGGGTGGACTGAAGCTTTCTTT,CATLGGGWTEAFF
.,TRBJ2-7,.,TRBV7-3,TGTGCCAGCAGCTATAATAGCCAGGGTGAGCAGTACTTC,CASSYNSQGEQYF
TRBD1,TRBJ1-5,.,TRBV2,TGTGCCAGCATTGGACAGGGGGGTGATCAGCCCCAGCATTTT,CASIGQGGDQPQHF
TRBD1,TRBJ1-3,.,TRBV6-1,TGTGCCAGCAGTGTCCCCAGGGGGATTGCTGGAAACACCATATATTTT,CASSVPRGIAGNTIYF
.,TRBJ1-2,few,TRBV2,TGTGCCAGCAAGTGGGGCCCTAACTATGGCTACACCTTC,CASKWGPNYGYTF
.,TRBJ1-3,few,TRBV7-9,TGTGCCAGCAGCTTGCCCAAACTCCCGACCTCTGGAAACACCATATATTTT,CASSLPKLPTSGNTIYF
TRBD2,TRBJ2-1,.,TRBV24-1,TGTGCCACCAGCTTCGGGGGGGCAGAGAATGAGCAGTTCTTC,CATSFGGAENEQFF
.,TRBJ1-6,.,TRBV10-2,TGCGCCAGCAGTGAGTCGCCAGGGAGCCATAATTCACCCCTCCACTTT,CASSESPGSHNSPLHF
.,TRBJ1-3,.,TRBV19,TGTGCCAGTACCAGAGGGGGAACAACGGGAAACACCATATATTTT,CASTRGGTTGNTIYF
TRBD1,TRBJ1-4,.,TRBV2,TGTGCCAGCAGTGAAGAGGGCGCCGGGACAGGGCGTGAAAAACTGTTTTTT,CASSEEGAGTGREKLFF
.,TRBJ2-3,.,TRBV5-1,TGCGCCAGCAGCGGACAGCAGACAGATACGCAGTATTTT,CASSGQQTDTQYF
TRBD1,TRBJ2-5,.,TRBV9,TGTGCCAGCAGCCCAGAGACAGGGGGGAGAGAGACCCAGTACTTC,CASSPETGGRETQYF
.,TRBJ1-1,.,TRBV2,TGTGCCAGTTTATCCGGGCAGAACACTGAAGCTTTCTTT,CASLSGQNTEAFF
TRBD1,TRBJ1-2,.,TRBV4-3,TGCGCCAGCAGCCAAGATAGGGTGAGGGGGCTGGATGGCTACACCTTC,CASSQDRVRGLDGYTF
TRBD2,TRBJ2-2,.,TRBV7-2,TGTGCCAGCAGCTTTAGCGGGAGGGGCACCGGGGAGCTGTTTTTT,CASSFSGRGTGELFF
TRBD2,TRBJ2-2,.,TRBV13,TGTGCCAGCAGCCGAAGAGCGGGGGCGAACACCGGGGAGCTGTTTTTT,CASSRRAGANTGELFF
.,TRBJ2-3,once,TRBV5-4,TGTGCCAGCAGCTTGTACGGGGGTGACAGCACAGATACGCAGTATTTT,CASSLYGGDSTDTQYF
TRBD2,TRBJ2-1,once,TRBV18,TGTGCCAGCTCACCACCGGGTCTAGCGGGAGACAATGAGCAGTTCTTC,CASSPPGLAGDNEQFF
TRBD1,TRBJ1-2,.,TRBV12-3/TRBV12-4,TGTGCCAGCAGTTTATCAGGGGGGGAAGGCTACACCTTC,CASSLSGGEGYTF
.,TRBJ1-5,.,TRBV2,TGTGCCAGCAGTGTAGGGACAAATCAGCCCCAGCATTTT,CASSVGTNQPQHF